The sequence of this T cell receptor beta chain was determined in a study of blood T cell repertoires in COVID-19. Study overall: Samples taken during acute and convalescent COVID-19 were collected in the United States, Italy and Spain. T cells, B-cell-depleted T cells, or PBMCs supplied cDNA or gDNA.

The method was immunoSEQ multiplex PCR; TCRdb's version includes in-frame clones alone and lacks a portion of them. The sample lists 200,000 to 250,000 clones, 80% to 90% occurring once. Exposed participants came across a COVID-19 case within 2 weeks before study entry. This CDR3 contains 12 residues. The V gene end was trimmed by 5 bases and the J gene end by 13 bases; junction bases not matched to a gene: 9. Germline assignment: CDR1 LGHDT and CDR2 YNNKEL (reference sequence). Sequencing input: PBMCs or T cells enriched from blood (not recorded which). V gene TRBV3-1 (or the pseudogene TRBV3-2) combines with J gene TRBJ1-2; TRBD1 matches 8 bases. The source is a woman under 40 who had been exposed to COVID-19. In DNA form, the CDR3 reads TGTGCCAGCAGCGACACCGGGACAGGCATCACCTTC. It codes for CASSDTGTGITF.